This T cell receptor (beta chain) was captured by sequencing in a study of tumor-infiltrating lymphocytes in primary liver carcinoma (TCRdb year 2017). With respect to the entire study: Between late 2015 and early 2016, about 5 patients in China with histopathologically diagnosed primary liver carcinoma had their tumors surgically resected. Samples yielded roughly 3.65 to 7.5 million productive TCRbeta reads; read depth did not differ significantly between tissue types. Reproducibility between technical replicate repertoires was high, with correlation coefficients above 0.95 and mean shared-clone rates approximately 0.9. The study combined TCRbeta repertoire sequencing, expression microarrays and whole-exome sequencing across five regions of each liver tumor, with adjacent normal tissue and blood. Tumors of the five patients were stage T1-T3 N0M0 with maximum diameters of 4.2 to 10 cm. The five patients, three men and two women aged 30 to 69 years, had hepatocellular carcinoma (four) or combined HCC and intrahepatic cholangiocarcinoma (one). A total of approximately 35 specimens from 5 patients underwent TCRbeta repertoire sequencing, comprising 25 tumor regions, 5 adjacent noncancerous liver tissues and 5 peripheral blood samples.

Note on this clonotype: This receptor's antigen is unknown. Base qualities were left out, and no much larger clone turns up one base away.

RNA from unsorted whole blood was extracted with TRIzol reagent, and germline DNA was obtained with the DNeasy Blood & Tissue kit. Patients had chronic HBV infection and were treatment-naive at sampling. Before surgery, roughly 4 milliliters of peripheral blood were drawn into K2EDTA tubes. For CDR1 and CDR2, the germline V gene lists SGHRS and YFSETQ. V is reduced by 1 base and J by 7 bases, leaving a spacing of 11 bases between them. CDR3 length: 14 amino acids, cysteine to phenylalanine. Kept here is only the CDR3 DNA, which spans 42 bases and is read in frame from base 1. Findings and caveats that apply to the study as a whole: Repertoire overlap was higher between tumor regions (mean roughly 36%) than tumor-adjacent (approximately 17%) or tumor-blood (14%) pairs, consistent with antigen-driven expansion. The top 250 clones made up a significantly larger repertoire fraction in tumors than in blood (p = 0.039). Because only the TCR beta chain was sequenced and unpaired alpha chains were not captured, true repertoire diversity is likely underestimated. Since the samples were bulk and unsorted, there was no way to compare CD4+ and CD8+ T cell repertoires. With just four to six patients in the study, the authors point out that the findings should be validated in a larger study.

Starting from roughly 540 ng total RNA, TCRbeta-specific cDNA was produced by reverse transcription with a constant-region primer and ProtoScript II reverse transcriptase. Construction of the TCRbeta libraries relied on three nested rounds of multiplex PCR, following a slightly modified ARM-PCR procedure. Each of the first two PCR rounds ran for about 10 cycles using multiplex TRBV1-TRBV30 forward primers together with a Cbeta reverse primer. A final 25-cycle PCR with Deep VentR polymerase added sample barcodes and Illumina adapters. Before sequencing, amplicons of 200-500 bp were purified from gel using a QIAquick gel extraction kit. TCRbeta amplicons were sequenced on an Illumina HiSeq 2500 with 250-bp paired-end reads. In the original analysis: Reads were quality-trimmed with Trimmomatic v0.33, and paired reads were merged with FLASH v1.2.11 to recover full CDR3 sequences. MiGEC v1.2.1b assigned V, D and J germline segments to the rearranged TCRbeta sequences. Clonotype statistics and Shannon-Wiener diversity indices were calculated with VDJtools v1.0.0. To cut down on sampling bias, every analysis after diversity analysis relied on just the 250 most abundant clonotypes from each sample. TCRdb took the public reads, trimmed them with fastp at Q25, ran MiXCR for clone calling and kept in-frame beta chains. Rows matching on CDR3 protein sequence are summarized as one entry with the most common DNA and genes. These V and J calls originate from TCRdb's pipeline instead of the authors' own analysis. This sample gives some 190,000 distinct CDR3 sequences in total; about 60% of them show up just once. Around 74% of the sample rests with the top ten.

This TCR was recovered from a man aged 35 to 55 with primary liver carcinoma and hepatitis B virus infection. The V and J segments used are TRBV5-1 and TRBJ2-2; no confident D gene assignment can be made. The sequenced material came from peripheral blood. The DNA sequence is TGCGCCAGCAGCTTGACCCCTCCGGACGGGGAGCTGTTTTTT. Its amino acids are CASSLTPPDGELFF. The entire variable domain, with the stretches around the CDR3 drawn from the reference TRBV5-1 and TRBJ2-2 proteins, is KAGVTQTPRYLIKTRGQQVTLSCSPISGHRSVSWYQQTPGQGLQFLFEYFSETQRNKGNFPGRFSGRQFSNSRSEMNVSTLELGDSALYLCASSLTPPDGELFFGEGSRLTVL.